One sample yielded the 31 T cell receptor beta chains listed below, sequenced in a study of shared clonotypes between healthy human individuals. TCRdb's table, derived via immunoSEQ multiplex PCR, lists solely in-frame clones and lacks some. The sample contains more than 1 million clones, approximately 78% of which appear only once. Sequencing was performed on memory CD4+ T cells from PBMCs. Subset reported: CD45RA-negative fraction. The source is a man aged 18 to 29 in good health. Some clones in this sample may be carry-over from other donors' samples.

Ten or more counts support this clone. CDR3 nucleotides: TGTGCCAGCAATTTTGCGGGAGACGCCGAGACCCAGTACTTC. Encoded protein: CASNFAGDAETQYF. The chain recombines TRBV2 with TRBJ2-5; 7 nucleotides agree with TRBD2. Germline-derived CDR1 and CDR2 are SNHLY and FYNNEI. This CDR3 contains 14 residues. Trimming at V came to 7 bases and at J to 5 bases, leaving 10 bases not matched to a gene.

The chain has TRBV11-3 and TRBJ2-3; possible D gene TRBD2, 6 bases. The CDR3 sequence is 15 residues long. Trimming removed 0 bases at V and 4 bases at J, with 11 bases between. Germline-derived CDR1 and CDR2 are SGHNT and YENEEA. Written as DNA, the CDR3 is TGTGCCAGCAGCTTAGATCTCGGGAGCGCAGATACGCAGTATTTT. Translating it yields CASSLDLGSADTQYF.

J is TRBJ1-3 and V is TRBV6-5; D is unresolved. The germline V and J ends were trimmed by 5 bases and 4 bases, with 15 bases remaining between them. CDR3 length: 15 amino acids. CDR1 is MNHEY and CDR2 is SVGAGI in the germline V gene. DNA of the CDR3: TGTGCCAGCAGTGCCGGACCGTACGGGGGAAACACCATATATTTT. Amino acids: CASSAGPYGGNTIYF.

The chain recombines TRBV28 with TRBJ1-2; unclear D gene. In germline, CDR1 is MDHEN, CDR2 SYDVKM. The length of the CDR3 is 15 residues. Trimming removed 3 bases at V and 2 bases at J, with 13 bases between. The DNA for the CDR3 is TGTGCCAGCAGTTTCGTCGAGGTCTCAAACTATGGCTACACCTTC. As protein: CASSFVEVSNYGYTF.

This chain uses TRBV7-9 with TRBJ1-4; no clear D gene. Trimming left V 5 bases short and J 6 bases short, with 10 bases between. The CDR3 spans 13 residues. CDR1 SEHNR and CDR2 FQNEAQ come from the germline V gene (reference sequence). In nucleotides, the CDR3 is TGTGCCAGCAGCCTTGAGGAGGATGAAAAACTGTTTTTT. Protein: CASSLEEDEKLFF.

In its sample, this clone was seen a few times. This rearrangement joins TRBV29-1 to TRBJ2-2; 7 nucleotides line up with TRBD1. Germline loops: CDR1 SQVTM, CDR2 ANQGSEA. This CDR3 comprises 14 residues. Trimming removed 4 bases from V and 2 bases from J; junction bases left unmatched: 4. The CDR3 protein is CSVVRTGNTGELFF. The CDR3 nucleotides are TGCAGCGTTGTTAGGACAGGAAACACCGGGGAGCTGTTTTTT.

The chain carries TRBV18 and TRBJ1-1; weak D call: TRBD1 (6 bases). Deletions cut 3 bases from V and 7 bases from J, with 15 bases between. CDR3 size: 14 residues. The V gene's germline CDR1 is KGHSH and CDR2 LQKENI. Here the CDR3 reads CASSPPGVWGEAFF. For the CDR3, the DNA is TGTGCCAGCTCACCCCCAGGGGTTTGGGGTGAAGCTTTCTTT. The variable domain in full, completed from reference TRBV18 and TRBJ1-1, reads NAGVMQNPRHLVRRRGQEARLRCSPMKGHSHVYWYRQLPEEGLKFMVYLQKENIIDESGMPKERFSAEFPKEGPSILRIQQVVRGDSAAYFCASSPPGVWGEAFFGQGTRLTVV.

This clone was seen a single time. The V call is TRBV10-3, the J call TRBJ1-5; no clear D gene. V shed 2 bases and J shed 5 bases, with 7 bases lying between them. The CDR3 spans 13 residues. The germline gives CDR1 ENHRY, CDR2 SYGVKD. The CDR3 DNA reads as TGTGCCATCAGTGAGAACTATGATCAGCCCCAGCATTTT. Translation gives CAISENYDQPQHF.

Worth noting for this clone: This sample also contains other DNA sequences that code for the same CDR3. The V call is TRBV5-1, the J call TRBJ2-3, with 11 nucleotides matching TRBD2. The CDR3 consists of 16 residues. Germline trimming cut 4 bases from V and 4 bases from J; bases unmatched to any gene: 8. Germline CDR1 SGHRS, CDR2 YFSETQ. The CDR3: CASSLGLAGVADTQYF. Written as DNA, the CDR3 is TGCGCCAGCAGCCTCGGACTAGCGGGTGTCGCAGATACGCAGTATTTT.

The rearrangement uses TRBV7-8 and TRBJ2-2; D remains ambiguous. Germline V gives CDR1 SGHVS, CDR2 FQNEAQ. This CDR3 has 16 amino acids. Trimming shortened V by 3 bases and J by 6 bases, and 17 bases separated the two germline ends. This chain's CDR3 is CASSFRALTSPGELFF. The CDR3 DNA follows: TGTGCCAGCAGCTTTAGGGCTTTGACGTCTCCCGGGGAGCTGTTTTTT.

The V and J genes are TRBV7-3 and TRBJ2-3; tentative D call: TRBD2 (5 bases). Germline values: CDR1 SGHTA, CDR2 FQGTGA. The V end lost 5 bases, the J end lost 8 bases, and 14 bases lay between the germline ends. The CDR3 spans 13 residues. CDR3 in amino acids: CASSPRDGATQYF. As DNA, the CDR3 is TGTGCCAGCAGCCCCCGGGATGGAGCTACGCAGTATTTT.

There are a few counts of this clone. This sequence joins TRBV5-1 and TRBJ2-5; perhaps D is TRBD1 or TRBD2 (6 bases each). Per germline, CDR1 SGHRS and CDR2 YFSETQ. The CDR3 runs to 13 residues. Trimming shortened V by 10 bases and J by 5 bases, and 18 bases separated the two germline ends. In DNA form, the CDR3 reads TGCGCCGCCGGAGGGGGGCGCGGGGAGACCCAGTACTTC. It translates to CAAGGGRGETQYF.

This clone appeared once. The chain links TRBV4-1 to TRBJ2-3; TRBD1 matches 7 bases. V was pared by 4 bases and J by 2 bases, with 6 bases of the junction left unmatched. Germline V lookup: CDR1 MGHRA, CDR2 YSYEKL. This CDR3 comprises 15 residues. The DNA for the CDR3 is TGCGCCAGCAGCCCCCGGACAGGTTCCACAGATACGCAGTATTTT. Its translation: CASSPRTGSTDTQYF.

Here the CDR3 reads CASSLSGRYNEQFF. CDR3 DNA sequence: TGTGCCAGCAGCCTTAGCGGGAGGTACAATGAGCAGTTCTTC. The rearrangement joins TRBV7-7 to TRBJ2-1; TRBD2 matches at 10 bases. V was pared by 5 bases and J by 4 bases, with 2 bases of the junction left unmatched. CDR1 is SSHAT, CDR2 FNYEAQ, per germline (reference sequence). The CDR3 extends over 14 amino acids.

The chain recombines TRBV25-1 with TRBJ1-1; TRBD1 might be the D (6 bases). V was clipped by 7 bases and J by 4 bases, with 10 bases between them. The CDR3 sequence is 12 residues long. Per germline, CDR1 MGHDK and CDR2 SYGVNS. The CDR3, as DNA: TGTGCCAGCAAGGGGGGGGGCACTGAAGCTTTCTTT. Its protein product is CASKGGGTEAFF.

The rearrangement links TRBV10-3 to TRBJ1-1; 8 positions match TRBD1. The V and J ends lost 6 bases and 1 base, in that order; junction bases with no gene match: 4. The CDR3 runs to 14 residues. From germline, CDR1 is ENHRY and CDR2 SYGVKD. This CDR3 is CAIRTGQENTEAFF. The CDR3 region has the DNA TGTGCCATCAGAACGGGACAGGAGAACACTGAAGCTTTCTTT.

The count of this clone is one. The rearrangement links TRBV2 to TRBJ1-4, with D unclear. The CDR3 is made up of 16 amino acids. CDR1 is SNHLY and CDR2 is FYNNEI in the germline V gene. The V end lost 6 bases, the J end lost 7 bases, and 21 bases lay between the germline ends. The CDR3 DNA follows: TGTGCCAGCAGCCTCGTAGGAGGTTCGCCCGTTGAAAAACTGTTTTTT. This encodes CASSLVGGSPVEKLFF.

The CDR3 DNA follows: TGTGCCAGCAGCTTAGGGGACAGGGCGACTGAAGCTTTCTTT. It codes for CASSLGDRATEAFF. J is TRBJ1-1 and V is TRBV7-9, with TRBD1 matching 9 bases. J was trimmed by 5 bases and V by 1 base; bases with no gene match: 2. The CDR3 contains 14 residues. Germline V gene lookup returns CDR1 SEHNR and CDR2 FQNEAQ (reference sequence).

This clone has more than one count but fewer than ten. The chain recombines TRBV4-1 with TRBJ2-4; 11 bases line up with TRBD2. Germline V CDR1 and CDR2: MGHRA, YSYEKL. V shed 4 bases and J 6 bases; nucleotides not matched to a gene: 2. The CDR3 has 14 residues. This CDR3 reads CASSPGLAVNIQYF. CDR3 nucleotides: TGCGCCAGCAGCCCGGGACTAGCGGTAAACATTCAGTACTTC.

V and J are TRBV7-9 and TRBJ2-1; 7 bases are shared with TRBD2. Trimming cost V 8 bases and J 7 bases; bases outside gene matches: 11. Per the germline V gene, CDR1 is SEHNR and CDR2 is FQNEAQ (reference sequence). The CDR3 consists of 14 residues. The CDR3 DNA sequence: TGTGCCAGCGACCCGGTGGTTAGCGGGAATGAGCAGTTCTTC. Protein: CASDPVVSGNEQFF.

This sequence joins TRBV18 and TRBJ1-3, with D tentatively TRBD1 (6 bases). The CDR3 sequence is 16 residues long. Germline V gene sequence: CDR1 KGHSH, CDR2 LQKENI. V lost 3 bases and J 2 bases, leaving 14 bases between the germline ends. In nucleotides, the CDR3 is TGTGCCAGCTCACCCTCAGGGGCAGGGGCTGGAAACACCATATATTTT. Protein product: CASSPSGAGAGNTIYF.

The chain couples TRBV6-1 to TRBJ2-5; D might be TRBD1 or TRBD2, each matching 5 bases. This CDR3 has 11 amino acids. Germline CDR1 reads MNHNS; CDR2 reads SASEGT. The V end lost 5 bases, the J end lost 12 bases, and 13 bases lay between the germline ends. The CDR3 spells CASSPWGREYF. CDR3 bases: TGTGCCAGCAGTCCGTGGGGACGGGAGTACTTC.

The chain employs TRBV28 and TRBJ1-2; 8 nucleotides match TRBD1. V lost 6 bases, J lost 5 bases, and 8 bases stayed unmatched. CDR1 is MDHEN, CDR2 SYDVKM, per germline. This CDR3 is 14 amino acids long. The CDR3 sequence is CASRSSGTGYGYTF. The CDR3 bases are TGTGCCAGCAGATCCTCCGGGACAGGTTATGGCTACACCTTC.

The chain joins TRBV30 to TRBJ2-7; 8 bases agree with TRBD1. Per the germline V gene, CDR1 is GTSNPN and CDR2 is SVGIG (reference sequence). This CDR3 comprises 15 residues. J lost 5 bases, V lost 4 bases, and 13 bases had no gene match. In nucleotides, the CDR3 is TGTGCCTGGACCCCCGCGACAGGGGACCCCCACGAGCAGTACTTC. It specifies CAWTPATGDPHEQYF.

The V gene is TRBV7-2, the J gene TRBJ2-3; 7 bases map to TRBD1. This CDR3 spans 14 amino acids. Trimming at V came to 5 bases and at J to 2 bases, leaving 4 bases not matched to a gene. Germline-derived CDR1 and CDR2 are SGHTA and FQGNSA. The CDR3 bases are TGTGCCAGCAGCCGGGACAGTATCACAGATACGCAGTATTTT. This gives the protein CASSRDSITDTQYF.

This rearrangement joins TRBV4-1 to TRBJ2-4; 16 bases are a match to TRBD2. From germline, CDR1 is MGHRA and CDR2 YSYEKL. The CDR3 length is 18 residues. V lost 4 bases to trimming and J lost 0 bases; unmatched junction nucleotides: 3. The CDR3 reads CASSRGLAGGKAKNIQYF. In DNA form, the CDR3 reads TGCGCCAGCAGCCGGGGACTAGCGGGAGGGAAAGCCAAAAACATTCAGTACTTC.

This CDR3 is CASSPVPSGNTGELFF. CDR3 bases: TGTGCCAGCAGCCCAGTCCCTAGCGGGAACACCGGGGAGCTGTTTTTT. The chain employs TRBV7-3 and TRBJ2-2; 7 bases agree with TRBD2. Germline V lookup: CDR1 SGHTA, CDR2 FQGTGA. V dropped 5 bases and J dropped 1; count of bases not matched to a gene: 7. CDR3 length equals 16 residues.

This rearrangement joins TRBV28 to TRBJ2-5; 7 nucleotides line up with TRBD2. Trimming cost V 3 bases and J 5 bases; bases outside gene matches: 6. This CDR3 has 14 residues. Germline values: CDR1 MDHEN, CDR2 SYDVKM. The CDR3 DNA sequence: TGTGCCAGCAGTTTGGGAGGGGCGCCGGAGACCCAGTACTTC. Protein sequence: CASSLGGAPETQYF.

At least ten counts were recorded for this clone. CDR3 sequence reads: CASSLFRDDLGTGLGNTIYF. CDR3 bases: TGCGCCAGCAGCTTGTTCCGGGATGACTTGGGGACAGGGCTTGGAAACACCATATATTTT. V gene TRBV5-1 combines with J gene TRBJ1-3, with 9 bases matching TRBD1. Germline CDR1 and CDR2: SGHRS and YFSETQ. The CDR3 length is 20 residues. V was pared by 1 base and J by 3 bases, with 17 bases of the junction left unmatched. Full variable domain (missing parts from reference TRBV5-1 and TRBJ1-3): KAGVTQTPRYLIKTRGQQVTLSCSPISGHRSVSWYQQTPGQGLQFLFEYFSETQRNKGNFPGRFSGRQFSNSRSEMNVSTLELGDSALYLCASSLFRDDLGTGLGNTIYFGEGSWLTVV.

J is TRBJ2-7 and V is TRBV10-3, with unresolved D. The length of the CDR3 is 13 residues. Trimming took 2 bases from V and 1 from J, leaving 6 bases between them. Germline CDR1 ENHRY, CDR2 SYGVKD. The CDR3 protein is CAISEGLSYEQYF. DNA of the CDR3: TGTGCCATCAGTGAGGGATTATCCTACGAGCAGTACTTC.

This clone came up a few times. The J gene is TRBJ1-1, the V gene TRBV28; D is unclear. Trimming shortened V by 4 bases and J by 5 bases, and 11 bases separated the two germline ends. Germline V lookup: CDR1 MDHEN, CDR2 SYDVKM. This CDR3 has 13 amino acids. DNA for the CDR3: TGTGCCAGCAGTTCACCGATCCCTACTGAAGCTTTCTTT. It translates to CASSSPIPTEAFF.